There are a few counts of the clone carrying this T cell receptor (beta chain). Its antigen is not known. This record comes from a study of T cell repertoires in cytomegalovirus infection. Study overall: CMV epitopes in the study were HLA-C-restricted (recently identified) and HLA-B-restricted (well studied). It was the public TCR beta signatures that indicated both CMV infection and matching HLA type. Study-wide findings and caveats: Summed frequency of shared TCR beta families picked out CMV carriers who also had the relevant HLA.

The CDR3 is 14 residues long. The V gene lost 2 bases and the J gene lost 5 bases, with 11 bases spanning the gap. Germline assignment: CDR1 LNHDA and CDR2 SQIVND (reference sequence). TCRdb itself ran the reads through MiXCR, one entry per CDR3 protein. The sample lists about 700,000 distinct CDR3 sequences; about 33% were seen once. This chain connects TRBV19 to TRBJ2-3; D uncertain. This specimen was cultured PBMCs, taken from culture after CMV antigen stimulation. This receptor was obtained from a human donor in good health (CMV status not recorded). Some clones in this sample may be carry-over from other donors' samples. The CDR3 spells CASSISLFEDTQYF. CDR3 DNA: TGTGCCAGTAGTATATCCCTCTTCGAAGATACGCAGTATTTT.